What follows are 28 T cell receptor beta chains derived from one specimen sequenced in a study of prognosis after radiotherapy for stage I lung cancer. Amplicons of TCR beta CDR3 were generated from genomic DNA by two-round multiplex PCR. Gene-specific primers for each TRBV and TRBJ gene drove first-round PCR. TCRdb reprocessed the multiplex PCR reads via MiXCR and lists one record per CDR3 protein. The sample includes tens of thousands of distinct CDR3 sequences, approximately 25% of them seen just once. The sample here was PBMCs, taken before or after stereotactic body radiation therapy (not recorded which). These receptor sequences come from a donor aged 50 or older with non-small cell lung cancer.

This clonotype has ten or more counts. The CDR3 DNA follows: TGTGCCTGGAGTGACAGGGGCGCAAGCTCTGGGGCCAACGTCCTGACTTTC. Its translation is CAWSDRGASSGANVLTF. The rearrangement joins TRBV30 to TRBJ2-6; TRBD1 matches 7 bases. Trimming cost V 1 base and J 0 bases; bases outside gene matches: 6. The CDR3 runs to 17 residues. Germline values: CDR1 GTSNPN, CDR2 SVGIG (reference sequence).

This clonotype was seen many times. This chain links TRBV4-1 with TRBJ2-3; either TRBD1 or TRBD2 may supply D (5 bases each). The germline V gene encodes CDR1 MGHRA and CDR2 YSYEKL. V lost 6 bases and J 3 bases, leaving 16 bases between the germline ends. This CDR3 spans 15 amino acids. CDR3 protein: CASRRGLIGTDTQYF. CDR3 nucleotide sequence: TGCGCCAGCAGACGGGGCCTAATAGGGACAGATACGCAGTATTTT.

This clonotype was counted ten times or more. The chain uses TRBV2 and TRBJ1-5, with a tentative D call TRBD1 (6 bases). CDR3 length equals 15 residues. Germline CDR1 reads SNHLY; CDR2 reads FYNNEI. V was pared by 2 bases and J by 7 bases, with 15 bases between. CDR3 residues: CASSERRGERQPQHF. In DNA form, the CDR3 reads TGTGCCAGCAGTGAACGGAGGGGGGAACGACAGCCCCAGCATTTT.

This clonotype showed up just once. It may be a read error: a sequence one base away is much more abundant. The CDR3 loop is CACSEIPEAFF. CDR3 DNA sequence: TGTGCCTGTAGTGAAATCCCTGAAGCTTTCTTT. The J gene is TRBJ1-1, the V gene TRBV30; D gene unclear. Germline loops: CDR1 GTSNPN, CDR2 SVGIG (reference sequence). This CDR3 has 11 amino acids.

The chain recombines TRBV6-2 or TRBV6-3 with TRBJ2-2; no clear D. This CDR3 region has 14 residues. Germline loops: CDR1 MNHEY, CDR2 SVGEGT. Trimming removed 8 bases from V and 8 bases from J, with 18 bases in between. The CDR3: CASQSSLNKGELFF. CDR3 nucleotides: TGTGCCAGCCAGTCGAGCCTGAACAAGGGGGAGCTGTTTTTT.

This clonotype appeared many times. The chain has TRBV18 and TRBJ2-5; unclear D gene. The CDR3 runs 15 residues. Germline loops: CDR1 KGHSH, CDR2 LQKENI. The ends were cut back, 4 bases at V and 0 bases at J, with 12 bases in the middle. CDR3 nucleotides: TGTGCCAGCTCACGACCGATTATGTACCAAGAGACCCAGTACTTC. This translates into CASSRPIMYQETQYF. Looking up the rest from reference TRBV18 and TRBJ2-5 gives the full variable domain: NAGVMQNPRHLVRRRGQEARLRCSPMKGHSHVYWYRQLPEEGLKFMVYLQKENIIDESGMPKERFSAEFPKEGPSILRIQQVVRGDSAAYFCASSRPIMYQETQYFGPGTRLLVL.

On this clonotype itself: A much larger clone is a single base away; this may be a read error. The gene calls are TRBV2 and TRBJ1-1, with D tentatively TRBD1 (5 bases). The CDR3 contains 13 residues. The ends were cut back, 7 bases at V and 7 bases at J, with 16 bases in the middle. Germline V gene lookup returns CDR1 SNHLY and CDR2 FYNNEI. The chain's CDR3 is CASNPGSANEAFF. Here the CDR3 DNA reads TGTGCCAGCAATCCAGGGTCAGCTAATGAAGCTTTCTTT.

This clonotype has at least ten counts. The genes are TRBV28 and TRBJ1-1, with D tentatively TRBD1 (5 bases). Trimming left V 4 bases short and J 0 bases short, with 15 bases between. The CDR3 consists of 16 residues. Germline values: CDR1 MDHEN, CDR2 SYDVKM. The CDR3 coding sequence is TGTGCCAGCAGTTCCACCTACAGGCTTATGAACACTGAAGCTTTCTTT. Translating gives CASSSTYRLMNTEAFF.

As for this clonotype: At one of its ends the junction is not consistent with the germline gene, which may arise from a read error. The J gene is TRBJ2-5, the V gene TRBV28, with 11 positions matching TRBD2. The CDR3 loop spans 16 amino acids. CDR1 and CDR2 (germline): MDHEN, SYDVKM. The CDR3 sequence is CTSSHIRASGGETQYF. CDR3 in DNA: TGTACCAGCAGCCACATACGGGCTAGCGGGGGGGAGACCCAGTACTTC.

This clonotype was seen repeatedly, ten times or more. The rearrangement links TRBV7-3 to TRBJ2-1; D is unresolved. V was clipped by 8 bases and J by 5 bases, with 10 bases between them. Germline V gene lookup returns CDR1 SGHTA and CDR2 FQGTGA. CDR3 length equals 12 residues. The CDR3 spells CASRQINNEQFF. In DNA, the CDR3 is TGTGCCAGCCGGCAGATCAACAATGAGCAGTTCTTC.

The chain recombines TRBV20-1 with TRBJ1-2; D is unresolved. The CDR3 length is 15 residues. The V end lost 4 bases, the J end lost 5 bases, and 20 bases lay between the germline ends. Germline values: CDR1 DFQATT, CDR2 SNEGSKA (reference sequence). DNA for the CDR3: TGCAGTGCTATTGTGGGTCAGTCAACGGGGTATGGCTACACCTTC. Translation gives CSAIVGQSTGYGYTF.

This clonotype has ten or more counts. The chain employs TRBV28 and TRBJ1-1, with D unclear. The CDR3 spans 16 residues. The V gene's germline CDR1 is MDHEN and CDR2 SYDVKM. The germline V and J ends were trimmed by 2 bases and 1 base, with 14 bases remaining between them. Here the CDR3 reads CASSLGRLPSNTEAFF. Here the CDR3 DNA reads TGTGCCAGCAGTTTAGGGCGCCTTCCATCGAACACTGAAGCTTTCTTT.

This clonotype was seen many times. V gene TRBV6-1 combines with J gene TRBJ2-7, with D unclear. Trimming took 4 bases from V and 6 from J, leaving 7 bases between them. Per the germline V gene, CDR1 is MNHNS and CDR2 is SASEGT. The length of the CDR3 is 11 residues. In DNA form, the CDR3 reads TGTGCCAGCAGTGCCCTGGGCGAGCAGTACTTC. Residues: CASSALGEQYF.

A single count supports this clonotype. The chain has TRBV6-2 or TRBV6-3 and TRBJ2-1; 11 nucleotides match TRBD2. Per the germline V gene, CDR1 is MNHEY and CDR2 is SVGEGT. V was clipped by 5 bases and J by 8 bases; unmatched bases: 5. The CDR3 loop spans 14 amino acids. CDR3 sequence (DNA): TGTGCCAGCAGTACTAGCGGGAGTTTAGATGAGCAGTTCTTC. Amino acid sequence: CASSTSGSLDEQFF.

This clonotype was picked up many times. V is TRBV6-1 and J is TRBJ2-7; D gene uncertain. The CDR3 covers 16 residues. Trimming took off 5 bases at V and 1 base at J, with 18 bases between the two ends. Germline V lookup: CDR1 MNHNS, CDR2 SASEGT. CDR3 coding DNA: TGTGCCAGCAGTCTGGACCCTGGGTATTCGTCCTACGAGCAGTACTTC. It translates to CASSLDPGYSSYEQYF.

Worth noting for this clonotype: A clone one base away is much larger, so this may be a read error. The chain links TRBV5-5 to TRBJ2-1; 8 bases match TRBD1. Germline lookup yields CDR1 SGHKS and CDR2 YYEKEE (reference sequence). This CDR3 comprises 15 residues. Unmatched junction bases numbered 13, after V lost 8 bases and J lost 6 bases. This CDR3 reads CARSPVGQGGNEQFF. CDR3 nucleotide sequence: TGTGCCAGAAGCCCGGTAGGACAGGGCGGCAATGAGCAGTTCTTC.

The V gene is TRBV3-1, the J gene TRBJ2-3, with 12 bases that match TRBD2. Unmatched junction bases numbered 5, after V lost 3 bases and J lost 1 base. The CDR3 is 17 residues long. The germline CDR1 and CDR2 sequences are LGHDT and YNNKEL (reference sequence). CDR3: CASSQVLAGGGTDTQYF. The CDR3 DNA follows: TGTGCCAGCAGCCAGGTACTAGCGGGAGGTGGCACAGATACGCAGTATTTT.

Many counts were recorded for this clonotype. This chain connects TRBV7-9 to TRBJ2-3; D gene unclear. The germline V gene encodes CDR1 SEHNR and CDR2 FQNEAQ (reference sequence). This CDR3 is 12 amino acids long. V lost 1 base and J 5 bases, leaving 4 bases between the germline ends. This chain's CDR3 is CASSLVGDTQYF. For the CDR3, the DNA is TGTGCCAGCAGCTTAGTCGGAGATACGCAGTATTTT.

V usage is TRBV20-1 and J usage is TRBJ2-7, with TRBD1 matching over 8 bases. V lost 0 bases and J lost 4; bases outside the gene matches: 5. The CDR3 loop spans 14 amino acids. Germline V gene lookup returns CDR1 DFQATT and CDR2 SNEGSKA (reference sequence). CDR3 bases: TGCAGTGCTAGAGAGCGGACAGGGTATTACGAGCAGTACTTC. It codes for CSARERTGYYEQYF.

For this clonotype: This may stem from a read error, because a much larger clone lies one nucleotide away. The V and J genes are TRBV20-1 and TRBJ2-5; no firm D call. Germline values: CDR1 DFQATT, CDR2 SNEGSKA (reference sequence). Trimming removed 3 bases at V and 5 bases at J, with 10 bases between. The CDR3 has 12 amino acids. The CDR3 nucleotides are TGCAGTGCTAGTGCCCCGTGGGAGACCCAGTACTTC. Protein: CSASAPWETQYF.

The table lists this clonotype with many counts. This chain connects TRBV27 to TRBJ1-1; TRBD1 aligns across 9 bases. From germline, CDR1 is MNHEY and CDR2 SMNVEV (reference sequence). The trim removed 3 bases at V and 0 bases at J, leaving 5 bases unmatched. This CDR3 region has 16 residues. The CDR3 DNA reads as TGTGCCAGCAGTTTCTGGACAGGGGCGATGAACACTGAAGCTTTCTTT. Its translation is CASSFWTGAMNTEAFF.

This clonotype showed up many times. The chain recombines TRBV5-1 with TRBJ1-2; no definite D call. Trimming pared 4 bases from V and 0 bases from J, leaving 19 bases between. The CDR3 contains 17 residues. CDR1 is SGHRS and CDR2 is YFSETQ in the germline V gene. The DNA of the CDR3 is TGCGCCAGCAGCCACCTCCCGGGAGGGTTGGCTAACTATGGCTACACCTTC. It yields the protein CASSHLPGGLANYGYTF.

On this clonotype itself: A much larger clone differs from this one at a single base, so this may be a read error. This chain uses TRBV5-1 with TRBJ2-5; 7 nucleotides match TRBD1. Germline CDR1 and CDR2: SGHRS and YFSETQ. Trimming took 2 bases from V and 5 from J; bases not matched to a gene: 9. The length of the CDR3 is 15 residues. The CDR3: CASSFGDSLVETQYF. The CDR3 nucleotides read TGCGCCAGCAGCTTTGGGGACAGTCTCGTGGAGACCCAGTACTTC. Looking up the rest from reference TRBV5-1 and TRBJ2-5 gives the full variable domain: KAGVTQTPRYLIKTRGQQVTLSCSPISGHRSVSWYQQTPGQGLQFLFEYFSETQRNKGNFPGRFSGRQFSNSRSEMNVSTLELGDSALYLCASSFGDSLVETQYFGPGTRLLVL.

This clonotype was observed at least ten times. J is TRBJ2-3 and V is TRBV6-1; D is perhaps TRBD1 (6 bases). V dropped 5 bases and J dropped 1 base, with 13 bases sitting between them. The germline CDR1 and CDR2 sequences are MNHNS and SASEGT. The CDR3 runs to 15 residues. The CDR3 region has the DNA TGTGCCAGCAGTCCGGACAGATCAGGCACAGATACGCAGTATTTT. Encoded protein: CASSPDRSGTDTQYF.

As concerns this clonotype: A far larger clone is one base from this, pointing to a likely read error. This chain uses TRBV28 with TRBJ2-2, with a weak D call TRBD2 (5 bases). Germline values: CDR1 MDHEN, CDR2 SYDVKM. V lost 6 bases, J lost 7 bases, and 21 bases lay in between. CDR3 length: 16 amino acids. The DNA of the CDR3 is TGTGCCAGCAGACTAAGGCCCGGGTCTGGAGGCGGGGAGCTGTTTTTT. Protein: CASRLRPGSGGGELFF.

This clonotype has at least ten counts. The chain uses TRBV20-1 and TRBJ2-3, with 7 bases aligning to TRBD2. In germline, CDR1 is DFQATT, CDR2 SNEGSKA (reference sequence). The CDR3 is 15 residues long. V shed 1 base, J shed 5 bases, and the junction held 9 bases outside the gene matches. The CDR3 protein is CSARAHVIAGDTQYF. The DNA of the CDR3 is TGCAGTGCTAGAGCGCACGTGATAGCGGGAGATACGCAGTATTTT.

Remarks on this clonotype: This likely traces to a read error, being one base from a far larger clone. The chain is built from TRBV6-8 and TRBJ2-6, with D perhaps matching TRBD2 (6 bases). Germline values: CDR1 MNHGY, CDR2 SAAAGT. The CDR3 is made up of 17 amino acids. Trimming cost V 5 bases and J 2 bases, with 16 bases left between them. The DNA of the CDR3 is TGTGCCAGCAGTCCTTCAACGGGGGTGACTGGGGCCAACGTCCTGACTTTC. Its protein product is CASSPSTGVTGANVLTF.

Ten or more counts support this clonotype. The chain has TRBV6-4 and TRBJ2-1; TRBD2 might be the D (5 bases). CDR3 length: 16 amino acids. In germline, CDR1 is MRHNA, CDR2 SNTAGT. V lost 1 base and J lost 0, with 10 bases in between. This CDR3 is CASSDFSASSYNEQFF. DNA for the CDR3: TGTGCCAGCAGTGACTTTAGCGCGAGCTCCTACAATGAGCAGTTCTTC.